This TCR beta chain was obtained from a study of blood T cell repertoires in COVID-19. At the level of the study: Italy, Spain and the United States were the sources of the convalescent and acute COVID-19 samples. The cDNA or gDNA used as material had been derived from T cells, B-cell-depleted T cells, or PBMCs.

Germline-derived CDR1 and CDR2 are SGHRS and YFSETQ. The length of the CDR3 is 14 residues. The V gene lost 4 bases and the J gene lost 2 bases, with 10 bases spanning the gap. This clone was seen more than once but under ten times. Original processing methods: By means of reference gene primer amplification, nucleated cell counts were estimated. Some clones are missing from TCRdb's copy, which holds only in-frame ones; the method was immunoSEQ multiplex PCR. The D gene and trimming were derived from the DNA, and the V and J assignments and clone size from that table. The sample consists of roughly 53,000 clones, more than 75% of them appearing once.

This sequence originates from a human donor in a cohort sampled during active COVID-19. The sequencing input was peripheral blood. The chain links TRBV5-1 to TRBJ1-5; D gene unclear. The CDR3 nucleotides are TGCGCCAGCAGCGTTGGAGTTGGCAATCAGCCCCAGCATTTT. Its translation: CASSVGVGNQPQHF. Combining the CDR3 with reference TRBV5-1 and TRBJ1-5 gives the whole variable domain KAGVTQTPRYLIKTRGQQVTLSCSPISGHRSVSWYQQTPGQGLQFLFEYFSETQRNKGNFPGRFSGRQFSNSRSEMNVSTLELGDSALYLCASSVGVGNQPQHFGDGTRLSIL.